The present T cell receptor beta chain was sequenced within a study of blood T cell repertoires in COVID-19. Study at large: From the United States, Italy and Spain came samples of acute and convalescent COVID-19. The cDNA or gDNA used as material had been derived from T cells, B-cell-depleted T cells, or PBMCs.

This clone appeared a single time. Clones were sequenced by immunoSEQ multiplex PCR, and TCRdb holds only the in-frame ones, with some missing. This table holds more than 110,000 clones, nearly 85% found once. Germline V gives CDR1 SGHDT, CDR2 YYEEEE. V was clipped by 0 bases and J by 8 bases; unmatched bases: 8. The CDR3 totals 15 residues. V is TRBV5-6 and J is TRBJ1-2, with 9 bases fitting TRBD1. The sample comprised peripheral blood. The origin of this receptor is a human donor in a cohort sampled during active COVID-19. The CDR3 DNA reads TGTGCCAGCAGCTTGGCCGGGACAGGGCTGAGAGGCTACACCTTC. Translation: CASSLAGTGLRGYTF.